This is a list of T cell receptor beta chains from one sample in a study of shared clonotypes between healthy human individuals. Profiled with immunoSEQ multiplex PCR; TCRdb holds only in-frame clones, not every one. The data contain around 1,000,000 clones, 77% of them singletons. Specimen: memory CD4+ T cells from PBMCs. The source of these receptors is a man between 18 and 35 years old in good health. Some clones in this sample may be carry-over from other donors' samples. The CDR3 runs from the conserved cysteine through the conserved F or W. A D gene is named only where the DNA matches it firmly. Size is stated for part of the rows, as once, few or many counts, or as a class when the clone is expanded.

TRBV10-3	TRBJ1-1	few	NA	CAISEGAGAGNTEAFF	TGTGCCATCAGTGAGGGAGCAGGGGCGGGGAACACTGAAGCTTTCTTT
TRBV5-1	TRBJ1-6	NA	NA	CASSLSGQPNSPLHF	TGCGCCAGCAGCCTGTCCGGACAGCCTAATTCACCCCTCCACTTT
TRBV28	TRBJ2-3	NA	TRBD2	CASRQAGGPGNTQYF	TGTGCCAGCAGACAAGCGGGAGGCCCCGGGAATACGCAGTATTTT
TRBV2	TRBJ1-4	NA	NA	CASAGGLGEKLFF	TGTGCCAGCGCGGGAGGGTTGGGTGAAAAACTGTTTTTT
TRBV7-9	TRBJ2-1	NA	TRBD2	CASSFGGSRSYNEQFF	TGTGCCAGCAGCTTCGGCGGGAGCCGCTCCTACAATGAGCAGTTCTTC
TRBV6-1	TRBJ2-7	NA	NA	CASRAGGVSYEQYF	TGTGCCAGCAGGGCCGGCGGGGTCTCCTACGAGCAGTACTTC
TRBV7-2	TRBJ2-7	NA	TRBD1	CASSSRQGEYF	TGTGCCAGCAGCTCGAGACAGGGGGAGTACTTC
TRBV9	TRBJ1-5	NA	NA	CASSRGTQGTQPQHF	TGTGCCAGCAGCCGAGGGACTCAGGGAACTCAGCCCCAGCATTTT
TRBV5-1	TRBJ1-4	NA	NA	CASSLWTPEEKLFF	TGCGCCAGCAGCCTCTGGACACCAGAGGAAAAACTGTTTTTT
TRBV5-1	TRBJ2-3	few	NA	CASSLVPTDTQYF	TGCGCCAGCAGCTTGGTCCCTACAGATACGCAGTATTTT
TRBV7-9	TRBJ2-5	NA	NA	CASSPAPYQETQYF	TGTGCCAGCAGCCCCGCCCCGTACCAAGAGACCCAGTACTTC
TRBV9	TRBJ2-3	NA	NA	CASSVATSAGEFTDTQYF	TGTGCCAGCAGCGTAGCTACCTCAGCGGGCGAATTCACAGATACGCAGTATTTT
TRBV28	TRBJ1-2	NA	NA	CASSLVSGYTF	TGTGCCAGCAGCCTTGTCTCTGGCTACACCTTC
TRBV7-3	TRBJ2-3	NA	TRBD2	CASSEQAGAGDTQYF	TGTGCCAGCAGCGAACAAGCGGGAGCGGGAGATACGCAGTATTTT
TRBV7-2	TRBJ2-7	NA	TRBD2	CASSGSGTVAYEQYF	TGTGCCAGCAGCGGAAGCGGGACCGTGGCCTACGAGCAGTACTTC
TRBV28	TRBJ2-3	NA	NA	CASSPTGTYTDTQYF	TGTGCCAGCAGCCCGACTGGAACGTACACAGATACGCAGTATTTT
TRBV27	TRBJ1-1	NA	TRBD1	CASSSRTGGGRTEAFF	TGTGCCAGCAGTTCCAGGACAGGGGGCGGGAGGACTGAAGCTTTCTTT
TRBV28	TRBJ2-3	NA	TRBD2	CASSPPVLAGSGDTQYF	TGTGCCAGCAGTCCCCCTGTGTTAGCGGGAAGCGGAGATACGCAGTATTTT
TRBV2	TRBJ1-2	NA	TRBD1	CASSGDSTNYGYTF	TGTGCCAGCAGCGGGGACAGCACTAACTATGGCTACACCTTC
TRBV19	TRBJ1-3	NA	NA	CASSIGGAGNTIYF	TGTGCCAGTAGTATCGGGGGAGCTGGAAACACCATATATTTT
TRBV19	TRBJ2-2	few	TRBD2	CASSAGRVNTGELFF	TGTGCCAGTAGTGCCGGGAGGGTGAACACCGGGGAGCTGTTTTTT
TRBV5-4	TRBJ2-1	NA	NA	CASSLAGTDYNEQFF	TGTGCCAGCAGCTTGGCCGGGACTGACTACAATGAGCAGTTCTTC
TRBV7-9	TRBJ2-7	NA	TRBD1	CASSMIRDRGFPYEQYF	TGTGCCAGCAGTATGATACGGGACAGGGGCTTTCCCTACGAGCAGTACTTC
TRBV5-4	TRBJ2-5	NA	NA	CASSTGSGIQETQYF	TGTGCCAGCAGCACAGGGTCGGGGATCCAAGAGACCCAGTACTTC
TRBV7-2	TRBJ2-7	NA	NA	CASSPSPSYEQYF	TGTGCCAGCAGCCCCTCACCATCCTACGAGCAGTACTTC
TRBV19	TRBJ2-2	NA	TRBD1	CASSIGQGVAGELFF	TGTGCCAGTAGTATAGGACAGGGAGTTGCCGGGGAGCTGTTTTTT
TRBV18	TRBJ2-3	NA	NA	CASSPTDSTYTDTQYF	TGTGCCAGCTCACCGACAGATAGTACATATACAGATACGCAGTATTTT
TRBV7-2	TRBJ2-6	once	NA	CASNPGDSSGANVLTF	TGTGCCAGCAATCCAGGCGACAGTTCTGGGGCCAACGTCCTGACTTTC
TRBV5-1	TRBJ2-7	NA	NA	CASNQGTGYEQYF	TGCGCCAGCAACCAGGGGACTGGGTACGAGCAGTACTTC
TRBV19	TRBJ2-3	NA	NA	CASMGEDTQYF	TGTGCCAGTATGGGGGAAGATACGCAGTATTTT
TRBV5-1	TRBJ1-2	NA	TRBD1	CASSLDGQGAYGYTF	TGCGCCAGCAGCCTAGACGGACAGGGGGCTTATGGCTACACCTTC
TRBV29-1	TRBJ2-5	few	TRBD2	CSVEGPTSGAHQETQYF	TGCAGCGTTGAAGGCCCGACTAGCGGGGCACACCAAGAGACCCAGTACTTC
TRBV27	TRBJ1-2	NA	TRBD1	CASSPRTGVADGYTF	TGTGCCAGCAGTCCTCGGACAGGGGTTGCGGATGGCTACACCTTC
TRBV7-9	TRBJ2-5	NA	TRBD1	CASSLEQGALGTQYF	TGTGCCAGCAGCTTAGAACAGGGGGCATTAGGGACCCAGTACTTC
TRBV7-2	TRBJ2-1	NA	NA	CASSFFREEQFF	TGTGCCAGCAGCTTCTTTCGGGAAGAGCAGTTCTTC
TRBV5-1	TRBJ2-7	NA	TRBD2	CASSLGLAGLEQYF	TGCGCCAGCAGCTTGGGACTAGCTGGCCTAGAGCAGTACTTC
TRBV4-1	TRBJ1-2	many	NA	CASSQGPYWGYGYTF	TGCGCCAGCAGCCAGGGACCTTATTGGGGGTATGGCTACACCTTC
TRBV28	TRBJ2-6	NA	NA	CASSLVMGGGSGANVLTF	TGTGCCAGCAGTTTAGTTATGGGGGGCGGCTCTGGGGCCAACGTCCTGACTTTC
TRBV6-5	TRBJ2-7	NA	NA	CASSSDRTKYEQYF	TGTGCCAGCAGTTCTGACAGAACAAAATACGAGCAGTACTTC
TRBV6-5	TRBJ1-2	NA	NA	CASSYGGNYGYTF	TGTGCCAGCAGTTACGGCGGGAACTATGGCTACACCTTC
TRBV6-6	TRBJ2-2	NA	TRBD1	CASRKTGVNTGELFF	TGTGCCAGCAGGAAGACAGGGGTCAACACCGGGGAGCTGTTTTTT
TRBV28	TRBJ1-2	NA	TRBD1	CASSPGGVVGGYTF	TGTGCCAGCAGCCCAGGGGGCGTAGTGGGGGGCTACACCTTC
TRBV7-8	TRBJ2-7	NA	TRBD1	CASSLRQGAGEQYF	TGTGCCAGCAGCTTACGACAGGGGGCAGGCGAGCAGTACTTC
TRBV14	TRBJ1-1	NA	TRBD1	CASSQDWTGKAFF	TGTGCCAGCAGCCAAGATTGGACAGGGAAAGCTTTCTTT
TRBV6-6	TRBJ1-5	NA	TRBD1	CASSAPGQYNQPQHF	TGTGCCAGCAGTGCTCCGGGACAGTACAATCAGCCCCAGCATTTT
TRBV28	TRBJ1-2	NA	NA	CASSPGAARDYGYTF	TGTGCCAGCAGTCCGGGGGCCGCCAGGGACTATGGCTACACCTTC
TRBV27	TRBJ2-1	NA	NA	CASSMWETAYNEQFF	TGTGCCAGCAGTATGTGGGAAACGGCCTACAATGAGCAGTTCTTC
TRBV21-1	TRBJ2-1	NA	NA	CASTVLGKLYNEQFF	TGTGCCAGCACCGTCCTGGGGAAACTCTACAATGAGCAGTTCTTC
TRBV12-5	TRBJ2-5	NA	NA	CASAHGRTEETQYF	TGTGCTAGTGCCCACGGACGGACGGAAGAGACCCAGTACTTC
TRBV14	TRBJ1-2	NA	NA	CASSPQEYYGYTF	TGTGCCAGCAGCCCGCAGGAATACTATGGCTACACCTTC
TRBV5-1	TRBJ2-7	many	NA	CASSLVGADYEQYF	TGCGCCAGCAGCTTGGTGGGGGCTGATTACGAGCAGTACTTC
TRBV4-1	TRBJ2-3	NA	TRBD2	CASSPGLAGKGDTQYF	TGCGCCAGCAGCCCGGGACTAGCGGGAAAGGGAGATACGCAGTATTTT
TRBV7-9	TRBJ1-6	once	NA	CASSPPGTANSPLHF	TGTGCCAGCAGCCCTCCCGGGACGGCAAATTCACCCCTCCACTTT
TRBV18	TRBJ2-3	NA	NA	CASSPLGDTQYF	TGTGCCAGCTCACCCTTGGGAGATACGCAGTATTTT
TRBV28	TRBJ2-5	NA	NA	CASSLPSSDETQYF	TGTGCCAGCAGTTTACCTTCTAGCGATGAGACCCAGTACTTC